The 13 T cell receptor beta chains in this list originate from one sample, sequenced in a study of OX40 agonist ivuxolimab in advanced cancers. Some clones are missing from TCRdb's copy, which holds only in-frame ones; the method was immunoSEQ multiplex PCR. Of about 80,000 clones in the sample, 87% are singletons; the top ten hold over 0.2%. This material consisted of CD4+ or CD8+ T cells sorted from blood, taken in a trial of the OX40 agonist ivuxolimab. These TCRs come from an adult with an advanced solid tumor such as melanoma, head and neck, liver or kidney cancer.

The chain recombines TRBV14 with TRBJ2-2; unclear D gene. CDR3 size: 14 residues. In germline, CDR1 is SGHDN, CDR2 FVKESK. Trimming shortened V by 8 bases and J by 0 bases, and 10 bases separated the two germline ends. The CDR3: CASSPIPNTGELFF. CDR3 sequence (DNA): TGTGCCAGCTCCCCTATTCCGAACACCGGGGAGCTGTTTTTT.

The chain is built from TRBV5-5 and TRBJ2-5; D gene uncertain. Trimming took 0 bases from V and 3 from J, leaving 9 bases between them. From germline, CDR1 is SGHKS and CDR2 YYEKEE (reference sequence). This CDR3 has 14 residues. CDR3 nucleotide sequence: TGTGCCAGCAGCTTGGCCACGGCAGAAGAGACCCAGTACTTC. Protein sequence: CASSLATAEETQYF.

V is TRBV20-1 and J is TRBJ2-7; D gene uncertain. There are 11 residues in the CDR3. Germline-derived CDR1 and CDR2 are DFQATT and SNEGSKA (reference sequence). V lost 1 base and J 9 bases, leaving 10 bases between the germline ends. For the CDR3, the DNA is TGCAGTGCTAGAGCTGGGGAAGGGCAGTACTTC. Its translation is CSARAGEGQYF.

The chain is built from TRBV7-9 and TRBJ2-7; 10 bases map to TRBD1. With V trimmed by 4 bases and J by 5 bases, 8 bases remained unmatched. The CDR3 sequence is 15 residues long. CDR1 is SEHNR and CDR2 is FQNEAQ in the germline V gene (reference sequence). The CDR3 nucleotides read TGTGCCAGCAGCTCCACCCGGGACAGGGGCCACGAGCAGTACTTC. This gives the protein CASSSTRDRGHEQYF.

Here the CDR3 DNA reads TGCGCCAGCAGCTTGGCCGGTATAGGGATGGGTGGCTACACCTTC. Amino acids: CASSLAGIGMGGYTF. The chain carries TRBV5-1 and TRBJ1-2, with D hard to call. The CDR3 has 15 amino acids. V lost 0 bases to trimming and J lost 7 bases, with 16 bases between them. Germline V gene lookup returns CDR1 SGHRS and CDR2 YFSETQ. The full variable domain, completed using reference TRBV5-1 and TRBJ1-2, is KAGVTQTPRYLIKTRGQQVTLSCSPISGHRSVSWYQQTPGQGLQFLFEYFSETQRNKGNFPGRFSGRQFSNSRSEMNVSTLELGDSALYLCASSLAGIGMGGYTFGSGTRLTVV.

In this sample, this clone turned up once. The rearrangement joins TRBV6-6 to TRBJ2-5, with D hard to call. Germline V gene lookup returns CDR1 MNHNY and CDR2 SVGAGI (reference sequence). The CDR3 is 11 residues long. V was clipped by 6 bases and J by 7 bases, with 9 bases between them. The CDR3, as DNA: TGTGCCAGCAGCGAAGGTGGGACCCAGTACTTC. Amino acids: CASSEGGTQYF.

CDR3 region: CASSYRVTGNTGELFF. CDR3 coding DNA: TGTGCCAGCAGTTATAGGGTAACCGGTAACACCGGGGAGCTGTTTTTT. The chain uses TRBV6-5 and TRBJ2-2; no clear D. Deletions cut 3 bases from V and 2 bases from J, with 13 bases between. The germline gives CDR1 MNHEY, CDR2 SVGAGI. The CDR3 sequence is 16 residues long.

This sequence joins TRBV4-2 and TRBJ2-7; possibly TRBD1 for D (5 bases). The V end lost 1 base, the J end lost 2 bases, and 6 bases lay between the germline ends. The CDR3 runs to 13 residues. Germline CDR1 and CDR2: LGHNA and YNFKEQ. This CDR3 is CASSQAGPYEQYF. As DNA, the CDR3 is TGTGCCAGCAGCCAAGCAGGGCCCTACGAGCAGTACTTC.

This chain connects TRBV18 to TRBJ1-5; D is uncertain. Germline CDR1 reads KGHSH; CDR2 reads LQKENI. The length of the CDR3 is 13 residues. Trimming removed 5 bases at V and 0 bases at J, with 5 bases between. The CDR3 coding sequence is TGTGCCAGCTCAACGGATAGCAATCAGCCCCAGCATTTT. Amino acids: CASSTDSNQPQHF. The variable domain in full, with the rest retrieved from reference TRBV18 and TRBJ1-5, is NAGVMQNPRHLVRRRGQEARLRCSPMKGHSHVYWYRQLPEEGLKFMVYLQKENIIDESGMPKERFSAEFPKEGPSILRIQQVVRGDSAAYFCASSTDSNQPQHFGDGTRLSIL.

The table lists this clone with a count of one. The V and J genes are TRBV25-1 and TRBJ2-7; no clear D. The germline V gene encodes CDR1 MGHDK and CDR2 SYGVNS. The CDR3 covers 12 residues. V lost 8 bases to trimming and J lost 1 base, with 9 bases between them. CDR3: CASETYSYEQYF. DNA of the CDR3: TGTGCCAGCGAGACTTATTCCTACGAGCAGTACTTC.

V and J are TRBV10-2 and TRBJ1-5, with TRBD1 identical over 8 bases. V lost 6 bases, J lost 7 bases, and 14 bases stayed unmatched. The CDR3 has 16 residues. The germline V gene encodes CDR1 WSHSY and CDR2 SAAADI. The CDR3 coding sequence is TGCGCCAGCAGCGCCTGGAACAGGGGGGAGGGACAGCCCCAGCATTTT. Amino acid sequence: CASSAWNRGEGQPQHF.

J is TRBJ2-3 and V is TRBV7-2; D gene uncertain. From germline, CDR1 is SGHTA and CDR2 FQGNSA. This CDR3 is built from 13 residues. V dropped 4 bases and J dropped 6 bases, with 11 bases sitting between them. In nucleotides, the CDR3 is TGTGCCAGCAGCTCTCTTTACTACGATACGCAGTATTTT. Protein: CASSSLYYDTQYF.

The V and J genes are TRBV4-1 and TRBJ2-3; D remains ambiguous. The CDR3 has 14 residues. Trimming removed 3 bases at V and 6 bases at J, with 13 bases between. CDR1 is MGHRA, CDR2 YSYEKL, per germline. Here the CDR3 reads CASSHPTVTDTQYF. CDR3 sequence (DNA): TGCGCCAGCAGCCATCCGACGGTGACGGATACGCAGTATTTT.